A selection of T cell receptor beta chains follows, all from one sample in a study of cytomegalovirus exposure and HLA in healthy donors. Libraries were prepared by immunoSEQ multiplex PCR; TCRdb keeps only in-frame clonotypes and omits some of them. Of about 190,000 clones in the sample, over 60% were seen once. Sample: PBMCs. The receptors come from a man aged 25 to 40 in good health and CMV-seropositive. Each CDR3 is given with its conserved first and last residue. The order of the fields is D gene, J gene, clone size, V gene, CDR3 DNA, CDR3 protein. D genes are given only for firm matches. The size field is filled for only some rows; it gives once, few, many or a size class.

d_gene: -
j_gene: TRBJ2-7
abundance: -
v_gene: TRBV6-7
CDR3nt: TGTGCCAGCAGTTACTCCCCAGATTCCCCCTACGAGCAGTACTTC
CDR3aa: CASSYSPDSPYEQYF

d_gene: -
j_gene: TRBJ1-2
abundance: -
v_gene: TRBV7-8
CDR3nt: TGTGCCAGCAGCCCGAGGACATCCACTAACTATGGCTACACCTTC
CDR3aa: CASSPRTSTNYGYTF

d_gene: -
j_gene: TRBJ1-5
abundance: few
v_gene: TRBV6-5
CDR3nt: TGTGCCAGCAGTTTGCGGGGGGCCAATCAGCCCCAGCATTTT
CDR3aa: CASSLRGANQPQHF

d_gene: -
j_gene: TRBJ2-6
abundance: -
v_gene: TRBV19
CDR3nt: TGTGCCAGTAGCCGCGGCCAGTCTGGGGCCAACGTCCTGACTTTC
CDR3aa: CASSRGQSGANVLTF

d_gene: TRBD1
j_gene: TRBJ1-2
abundance: -
v_gene: TRBV28
CDR3nt: TGTGCCAGCAGTGCTGCAGGGGGGTCAGACTATGGCTACACCTTC
CDR3aa: CASSAAGGSDYGYTF

d_gene: TRBD2
j_gene: TRBJ2-5
abundance: -
v_gene: TRBV25-1
CDR3nt: TGTGCCAGCGGACCGGGGGGGAGTCAAGAGACCCAGTACTTC
CDR3aa: CASGPGGSQETQYF

d_gene: -
j_gene: TRBJ1-5
abundance: once
v_gene: TRBV30
CDR3nt: TGTGCCTGGGACCAGGGGAGCCAGCCCCAGCATTTT
CDR3aa: CAWDQGSQPQHF

d_gene: TRBD2
j_gene: TRBJ2-1
abundance: once
v_gene: TRBV2
CDR3nt: TGTGCCAGCAGTGCTCTAGCGGGGACCTCCTACAATGAGCAGTTCTTC
CDR3aa: CASSALAGTSYNEQFF

d_gene: TRBD2
j_gene: TRBJ2-1
abundance: -
v_gene: TRBV5-1
CDR3nt: TGCGCCAGCAGCCATGGGGGGACTAGCGGGAGTAATGAGCAGTTCTTC
CDR3aa: CASSHGGTSGSNEQFF

d_gene: TRBD1
j_gene: TRBJ2-2
abundance: -
v_gene: TRBV4-3
CDR3nt: TGCGCCAGCAAGAAGGACAGGGCGGGCACCGGGGAGCTGTTTTTT
CDR3aa: CASKKDRAGTGELFF

d_gene: TRBD2
j_gene: TRBJ2-1
abundance: few
v_gene: TRBV12-5
CDR3nt: TGTGCTAGTGGTTTGATTAGCGGGGGGGCCCGTGAGCAGTTCTTC
CDR3aa: CASGLISGGAREQFF

d_gene: -
j_gene: TRBJ2-7
abundance: once
v_gene: TRBV29-1
CDR3nt: TGCAGCGTTGCGACTAGAGGACCCTACGAGCAGTACTTC
CDR3aa: CSVATRGPYEQYF